This T cell receptor (beta chain) was observed in a study of blood T cell repertoires in COVID-19. Profiling relied on immunoSEQ multiplex PCR, and the TCRdb table lists in-frame clones only, not all of them. This sample has roughly 350,000 clones, with 85% to 90% found just once. Per germline, CDR1 MGHRA and CDR2 YSYEKL. With V trimmed by 5 bases and J by 4 bases, 14 bases remained unmatched. The CDR3 is 17 amino acids. The chain uses TRBV4-1 and TRBJ1-2, with 9 bases fitting TRBD1. The sample was peripheral blood. This clonotype originated in a woman in her sixties or seventies with COVID-19, enrolled during active disease. The chain's CDR3 is CASSFSGQGRWSYGYTF. The CDR3 DNA is TGCGCCAGCAGCTTCTCGGGACAGGGACGGTGGAGCTATGGCTACACCTTC.